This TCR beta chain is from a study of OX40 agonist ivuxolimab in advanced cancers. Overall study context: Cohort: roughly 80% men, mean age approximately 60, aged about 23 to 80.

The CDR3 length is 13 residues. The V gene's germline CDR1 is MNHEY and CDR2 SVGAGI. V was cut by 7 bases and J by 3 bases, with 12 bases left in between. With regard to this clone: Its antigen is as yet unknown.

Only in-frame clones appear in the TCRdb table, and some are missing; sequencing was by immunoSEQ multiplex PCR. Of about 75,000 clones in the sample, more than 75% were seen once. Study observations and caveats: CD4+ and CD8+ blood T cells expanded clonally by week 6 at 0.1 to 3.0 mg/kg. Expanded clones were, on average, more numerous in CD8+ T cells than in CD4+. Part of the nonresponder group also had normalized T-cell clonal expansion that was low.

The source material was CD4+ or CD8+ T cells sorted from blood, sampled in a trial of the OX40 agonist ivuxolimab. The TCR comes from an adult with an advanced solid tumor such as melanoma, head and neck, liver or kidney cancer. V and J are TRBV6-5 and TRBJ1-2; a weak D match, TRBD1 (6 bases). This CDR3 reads CASKNTGYYGYTF. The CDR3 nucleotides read TGTGCCAGCAAAAATACAGGGTACTATGGCTACACCTTC.